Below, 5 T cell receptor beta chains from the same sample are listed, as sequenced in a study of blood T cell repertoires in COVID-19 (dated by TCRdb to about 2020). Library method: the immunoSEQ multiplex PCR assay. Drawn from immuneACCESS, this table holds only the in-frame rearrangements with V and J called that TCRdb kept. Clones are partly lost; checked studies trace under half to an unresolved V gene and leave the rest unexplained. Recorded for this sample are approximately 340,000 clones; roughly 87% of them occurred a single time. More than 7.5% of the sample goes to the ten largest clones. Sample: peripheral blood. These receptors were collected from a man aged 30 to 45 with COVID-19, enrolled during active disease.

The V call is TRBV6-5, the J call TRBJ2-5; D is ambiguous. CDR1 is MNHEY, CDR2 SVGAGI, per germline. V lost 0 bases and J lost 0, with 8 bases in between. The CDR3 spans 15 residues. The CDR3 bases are TGTGCCAGCAGTTACTCGACTCAGTACCAAGAGACCCAGTACTTC. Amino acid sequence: CASSYSTQYQETQYF.

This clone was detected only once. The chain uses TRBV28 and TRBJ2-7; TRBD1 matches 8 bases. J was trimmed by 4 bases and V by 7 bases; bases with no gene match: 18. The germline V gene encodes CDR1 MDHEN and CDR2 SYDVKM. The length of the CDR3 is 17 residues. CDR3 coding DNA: TGTGCCAGCACCACACTCGGGACAGGTAGGATGGATTACGAGCAGTACTTC. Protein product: CASTTLGTGRMDYEQYF.

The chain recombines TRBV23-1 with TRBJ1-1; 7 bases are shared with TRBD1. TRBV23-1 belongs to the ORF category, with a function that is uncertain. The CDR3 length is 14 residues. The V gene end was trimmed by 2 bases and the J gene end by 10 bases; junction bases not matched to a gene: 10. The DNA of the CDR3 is TGCGCCAGCAGTCAACCGGGACAGCGGTCGGTAGCTTTCTTT. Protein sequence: CASSQPGQRSVAFF.

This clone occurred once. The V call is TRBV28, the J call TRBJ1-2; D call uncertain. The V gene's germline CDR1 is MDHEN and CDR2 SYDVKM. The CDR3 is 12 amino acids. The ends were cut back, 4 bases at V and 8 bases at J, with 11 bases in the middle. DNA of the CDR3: TGTGCCAGCAGTTCACCATCACTGGGCTACACCTTC. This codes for CASSSPSLGYTF.

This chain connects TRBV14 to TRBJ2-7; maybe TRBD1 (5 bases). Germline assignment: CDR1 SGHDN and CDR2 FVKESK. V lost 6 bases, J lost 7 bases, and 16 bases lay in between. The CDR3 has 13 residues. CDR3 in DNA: TGTGCCAGCAGTTTGGGGCGGCTTAGGGAGCAGTACTTC. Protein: CASSLGRLREQYF.